The 14 T cell receptor beta chains presented below share a single source sample, sequenced in a study of cytomegalovirus exposure and HLA in healthy donors. PCR used 60 Vbeta primers and 13 Jbeta primers. TCRdb's table, derived via immunoSEQ multiplex PCR, lists solely in-frame clones and lacks some. Of about 84,000 clones listed, 80% to 90% are singletons. Sequencing used PBMCs. The receptors stem from a young man in good health and CMV-seronegative.

The V and J genes are TRBV27 and TRBJ2-1; D is ambiguous. The CDR3 has 14 residues. Germline V lookup: CDR1 MNHEY, CDR2 SMNVEV (reference sequence). V was pared by 3 bases and J by 7 bases, with 13 bases between. In DNA form, the CDR3 reads TGTGCCAGCAGTTTTGGTCGGGTTAGGAATGAGCAGTTCTTC. This gives the protein CASSFGRVRNEQFF.

The chain is built from TRBV23-1 and TRBJ2-5; no clear D gene. The DNA end lines up better with TRBJ2-7; the J call may be wrong. TRBV23-1 is labeled an ORF, and its function is uncertain. CDR3 size: 9 residues. CDR3 DNA: TGCGCCACCCTCTACGAGCAGTACTTC. Its translation: CATLYEQYF.

The chain is built from TRBV7-8 and TRBJ2-3; perhaps TRBD1 as D (5 bases). The V gene's germline CDR1 is SGHVS and CDR2 FQNEAQ. V dropped 6 bases and J dropped 3 bases, with 19 bases sitting between them. The CDR3 has 16 amino acids. CDR3 in amino acids: CASRLTLGRTTDTQYF. For the CDR3, the DNA is TGTGCCAGCAGGCTTACCCTAGGACGGACAACAGATACGCAGTATTTT.

The rearrangement uses TRBV7-9 and TRBJ1-1; TRBD1 agrees at 9 bases. The ends lost 7 bases at V and 6 bases at J; junction bases unmatched: 6. CDR3 length: 13 residues. Germline CDR1 reads SEHNR; CDR2 reads FQNEAQ (reference sequence). Here the CDR3 reads CASKGTGFAEAFF. The CDR3 DNA follows: TGTGCCAGCAAAGGGACAGGGTTCGCTGAAGCTTTCTTT.

This chain links TRBV19 with TRBJ1-1; TRBD1 aligns across 8 bases. The V gene end was trimmed by 5 bases and the J gene end by 3 bases; junction bases not matched to a gene: 2. Germline V gene data show CDR1 as LNHDA and CDR2 as SQIVND (reference sequence). The CDR3 loop spans 13 amino acids. CDR3 sequence (DNA): TGTGCCAGTAGTCTACAGGGGGACACTGAAGCTTTCTTT. Translated: CASSLQGDTEAFF. The full variable domain, its missing parts supplied by reference TRBV19 and TRBJ1-1, is DGGITQSPKYLFRKEGQNVTLSCEQNLNHDAMYWYRQDPGQGLRLIYYSQIVNDFQKGDIAEGYSVSREKKESFPLTVTSAQKNPTAFYLCASSLQGDTEAFFGQGTRLTVV.

The CDR3 region has the DNA TGTGCCAGCAGCTTAAGTGTTGCAACCTATGGAGAGACCCAGTACTTC. Translated: CASSLSVATYGETQYF. The chain combines TRBV7-6 with TRBJ2-5; D is unresolved. CDR1 and CDR2 (germline): SGHVS, FNYEAQ. The V gene lost 2 bases and the J gene lost 4 bases, with 17 bases spanning the gap. The CDR3 covers 16 residues.

The chain has TRBV10-3 and TRBJ2-7, with 9 bases that match TRBD2. This CDR3 region has 15 residues. Germline assignment: CDR1 ENHRY and CDR2 SYGVKD. V lost 4 bases to trimming and J lost 2 bases; unmatched junction nucleotides: 6. CDR3 in DNA: TGTGCCATCAGTGGAGGGGCTAGCGGGACCTACGAGCAGTACTTC. Amino acids: CAISGGASGTYEQYF.

The gene calls are TRBV6-5 and TRBJ1-2, with TRBD1 as a possible D gene (6 bases). In germline, CDR1 is MNHEY, CDR2 SVGAGI. Trimming removed 8 bases from V and 8 bases from J, with 18 bases in between. The CDR3 runs to 13 residues. The CDR3 loop reads CASRRGGLEGYTF. The CDR3 DNA follows: TGTGCCAGCCGGAGGGGGGGACTAGAGGGCTACACCTTC.

The chain carries TRBV19 and TRBJ1-1; D call uncertain. Germline CDR1 reads LNHDA; CDR2 reads SQIVND (reference sequence). Trimming stripped 3 bases from V and 0 bases from J, with 17 bases between. The CDR3 spans 17 residues. The CDR3 here is CASSIFGGNLMNTEAFF. CDR3 bases: TGTGCCAGTAGTATTTTTGGAGGGAACCTCATGAACACTGAAGCTTTCTTT.

This chain links TRBV5-4 with TRBJ2-1, with D maybe TRBD2 (5 bases). Trimming took 4 bases from V and 4 from J, leaving 21 bases between them. The germline V gene encodes CDR1 SGHNT and CDR2 YYREEE (reference sequence). The CDR3 runs to 17 residues. In DNA, the CDR3 is TGTGCCAGCAGCCGGGGAAGGACGAGCGGACCGTACAATGAGCAGTTCTTC. This encodes CASSRGRTSGPYNEQFF.

This rearrangement joins TRBV18 to TRBJ2-7, with a weak D call TRBD2 (5 bases). V was trimmed by 3 bases and J by 3 bases, leaving 12 bases between them. Germline lookup yields CDR1 KGHSH and CDR2 LQKENI. CDR3 size: 14 residues. The CDR3 reads CASSPGGRLYEQYF. As DNA, the CDR3 is TGTGCCAGCTCACCCGGAGGCCGACTCTACGAGCAGTACTTC.

Only a few counts were recorded for this clone. V is TRBV2 and J is TRBJ2-1; D possibly corresponds to TRBD1 (6 bases). CDR3 length equals 13 residues. The ends were cut back, 6 bases at V and 5 bases at J, with 11 bases in the middle. Germline lookup yields CDR1 SNHLY and CDR2 FYNNEI. This CDR3 is CASRGAWDNEQFF. DNA for the CDR3: TGTGCCAGCAGGGGGGCTTGGGACAATGAGCAGTTCTTC. The full variable domain, completed using reference TRBV2 and TRBJ2-1, is EPEVTQTPSHQVTQMGQEVILRCVPISNHLYFYWYRQILGQKVEFLVSFYNNEISEKSEIFDDQFSVERPDGSNFTLKIRSTKLEDSAMYFCASRGAWDNEQFFGPGTRLTVL.

The chain couples TRBV2 to TRBJ2-1; possibly TRBD2 for D (5 bases). V was pared by 6 bases and J by 2 bases, with 17 bases between. The CDR3 extends over 16 amino acids. CDR1 SNHLY and CDR2 FYNNEI come from the germline V gene. The DNA of the CDR3 is TGTGCCAGCAGGTGGCGTCCCAGCGGAACCTACAATGAGCAGTTCTTC. Translation gives CASRWRPSGTYNEQFF.

This chain uses TRBV5-5 with TRBJ2-5, with 11 bases lining up with TRBD2. Germline CDR1 is SGHKS and CDR2 is YYEKEE (reference sequence). The CDR3 spans 18 residues. J gave up 5 bases and V 3 bases, and 15 bases lay outside the gene matches. DNA of the CDR3: TGTGCCAGCAGCTCTATAGCGGGAGGGCCCAACCCCAGCGAGACCCAGTACTTC. This gives the protein CASSSIAGGPNPSETQYF.